This T cell receptor beta chain derives from a study of neoadjuvant anti-PD-1 for oral cavity cancer. Study at large: Patients mostly received three to four biweekly nivolumab doses at 3 mg/kg before surgery. Patients without progression got a fourth dose around day 43.

Analysis of PBMCs was direct, with no culture step. The study's findings and limits: After neoadjuvant nivolumab, PBMC T cell clonality was significantly higher in non-responders than responders.

As to this clone: Its antigen is unidentified.

TCRdb's copy holds only in-frame clones and misses some; the assay was immunoSEQ multiplex PCR. The sample lists fewer than 90,000 clones, approximately 84% seen once, with about 2.9% in the top ten. Germline-derived CDR1 and CDR2 are MNHEY and SVGAGI. V lost 8 bases, J lost 5 bases, and 19 bases lay in between. The CDR3 contains 14 residues. V is TRBV6-5 and J is TRBJ2-7, with a tentative D call TRBD1 (6 bases). This TCR was sampled from a person aged 40 to 85 with oral cavity squamous cell carcinoma. This material consisted of PBMCs, taken before nivolumab (anti-PD-1) treatment. DNA for the CDR3: TGTGCCAGCCTCCGGGCAGGGGAATTCCACGAGCAGTACTTC. Translation: CASLRAGEFHEQYF.